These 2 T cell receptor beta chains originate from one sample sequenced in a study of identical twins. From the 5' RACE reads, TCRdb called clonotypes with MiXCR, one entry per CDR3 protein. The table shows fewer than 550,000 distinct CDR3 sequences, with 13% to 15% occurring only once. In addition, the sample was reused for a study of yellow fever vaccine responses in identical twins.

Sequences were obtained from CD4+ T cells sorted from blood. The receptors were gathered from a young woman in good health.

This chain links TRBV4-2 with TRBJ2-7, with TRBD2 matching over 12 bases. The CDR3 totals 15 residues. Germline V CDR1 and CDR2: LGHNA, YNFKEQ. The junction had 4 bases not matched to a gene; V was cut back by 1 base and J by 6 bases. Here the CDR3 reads CASSQVSSGRGEQYF. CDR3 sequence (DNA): TGTGCCAGCAGCCAAGTGTCTAGCGGGAGGGGCGAGCAGTACTTC.

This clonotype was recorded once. The CDR3 nucleotides read TGTGCCAGCTCACCGACAGGCAGCTCTAGCTCTGGAAACACCATATATTTT. As protein: CASSPTGSSSSGNTIYF. The chain recombines TRBV18 with TRBJ1-3, with a weak D call TRBD1 (6 bases). The V end was cut by 3 bases, the J end by 0 bases, with 15 bases between. Germline V CDR1 and CDR2: KGHSH, LQKENI. There are 17 residues in the CDR3.